This T cell receptor (beta chain) was captured by sequencing in a study of blood T cell repertoires in COVID-19 (dated by TCRdb to 2018 to 2020). General notes on the study: Samples covering the acute and convalescent phases of COVID-19 were provided by collaborators in the United States, Italy and Spain. Nearly every sample came with metadata listing a de-identified subject ID, COVID-19 status, age in years and sex. The material from the prospective study consisted of cDNA or gDNA derived from T cells, B-cell-depleted T cells, or PBMCs. The dataset comprised deeply sampled blood TCRbeta repertoires from subjects exposed to, actively infected with, or recovered from COVID-19. The samples were drawn from the first 160 participants of the ongoing ImmuneRACE study and from some 1,300 subjects provided by 6 global collaborators. The repertoires were released in a freely available public database meant as a resource for research on the immune response to SARS-CoV-2. Where HLA class I and class II types were available, the types were taken from metadata supplied by the sample provider, not from assay-based typing.

The germline V gene (reference sequence) yields MNHNY for CDR1 and SVGAGI for CDR2. The CDR3 has 12 amino acids, counting the end cysteine and phenylalanine. Only the CDR3 DNA is retained, 36 bases long and in frame from the first base. Deletion took 7 bases off V and 0 bases off J, with a span of 6 bases between the germline ends. The study at large found these results: Clinical and demographic metadata were provided uncurated, with the amount varying by source and participant.

To note about this clone: Which antigen it targets is not known. Base quality data are lacking; no much larger clone is found one base away.

TCRbeta CDR3 regions were amplified from genomic DNA by means of the immunoSEQ Assay, a bias-controlled multiplex PCR. The original pipeline was this. The number of nucleated cells in each sample was estimated by amplification of reference gene primers within the assay. Sequence reads were collapsed and filtered to measure the absolute abundance of every unique TCRbeta CDR3 rearrangement. Productive Simpson clonality was computed per sample as the square root of Simpson's diversity index over productive rearrangements. TCRdb took over this immuneACCESS table, retaining in-frame rearrangements with V and J assigned. Such tables are incomplete; in checked studies, under half of the missing clones stem from an unresolved V gene, and the remainder is unexplained. The V and J calls and clone size were taken over from that table, and D and trimming were inferred from the DNA. The sample table holds about 210,000 clones, of which approximately 82% were seen once. The ten largest clones add up to 2% to 2.5% of the sample.

Another Seattle source contributed samples from volunteer blood donors who had recovered from COVID-19. The collaborating institutions used their own protocols to collect whole blood in K2EDTA tubes. Collaborator samples were shipped for TCRbeta analysis as frozen whole blood, isolated PBMCs, or DNA extracted from either sample type. The sequenced sample consisted of peripheral blood. The clonotype comes from a middle-aged man who had recovered from COVID-19. The rearrangement combines TRBV6-6 with TRBJ1-2, with the D gene not clear enough to name. The CDR3 is CASTVSNYGYTF. The nucleotides read TGTGCCAGCACCGTCTCTAACTATGGCTACACCTTC.